This TCR beta chain stems from a study of T cells after yellow fever vaccination. The table lists this clonotype with a few counts. From the 5' RACE reads, TCRdb called clonotypes with MiXCR, one entry per CDR3 protein. The profile shows just over 250,000 distinct CDR3 sequences, over 4.5% of them singletons. The trim removed 6 bases at V and 9 bases at J, leaving 12 bases unmatched. Germline assignment: CDR1 MNHEY and CDR2 SVGEGT. The CDR3 extends over 16 amino acids. The chain combines TRBV6-2 or TRBV6-3 with TRBJ2-1; 12 bases fit TRBD2. The sample consisted of CD4+ T cells sorted from PBMCs, taken on the day of the yellow fever booster vaccination. The receptor was derived from a man aged 18 to 30 who received the YFV17D yellow fever vaccine. The chain's CDR3 is CASSSILAGGTGEQFF. The CDR3 region has the DNA TGTGCCAGCAGCTCGATCCTAGCGGGGGGGACGGGTGAGCAGTTCTTC.